The sample holds a few counts of the clone carrying this T cell receptor (beta chain). This sample is part of a study of blood T cell repertoires in COVID-19. Turning to the study itself: Samples representing acute and convalescent COVID-19 were sourced from the United States, Italy and Spain.

The CDR3 runs to 13 residues. Between the trimmed V and J ends, which lost 0 bases and 7 bases, there was a span of 8 bases. Germline V lookup: CDR1 SGHKS, CDR2 YYEKEE (reference sequence). Clones were sequenced by immunoSEQ multiplex PCR, and TCRdb holds only the in-frame ones, with some missing. The table includes roughly 180,000 clones, around 77% detected once. This TCR derives from a man aged 60-69 years with active or convalescent COVID-19. Sequenced material: peripheral blood. V usage is TRBV5-5 and J usage is TRBJ2-1; D is uncertain. The CDR3 spells CASSLGVVNEQFF. The DNA of the CDR3 is TGTGCCAGCAGCTTGGGCGTGGTAAATGAGCAGTTCTTC.